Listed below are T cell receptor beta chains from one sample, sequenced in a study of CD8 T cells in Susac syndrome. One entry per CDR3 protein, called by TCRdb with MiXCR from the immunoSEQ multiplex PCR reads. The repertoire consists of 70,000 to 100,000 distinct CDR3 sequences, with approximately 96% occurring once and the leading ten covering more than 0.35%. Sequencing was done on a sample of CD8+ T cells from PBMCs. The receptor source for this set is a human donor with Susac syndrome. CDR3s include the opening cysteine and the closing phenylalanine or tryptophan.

CDR3 protein: CASSATSDSNEQFF
V gene: TRBV6-2/TRBV6-3

CDR3 protein: CSVEAASYNEQFF
V gene: TRBV29-1

CDR3 protein: CASSVSGRGSEQYF
V gene: TRBV9

CDR3 protein: CASSQDPYPSTDTQYF
V gene: TRBV4-2

CDR3 protein: CASSPRTGEGDTQYF
V gene: TRBV7-9

CDR3 protein: CSARGRTGRDYGYTF
V gene: TRBV20-1

CDR3 protein: CSAANLNTGELFF
V gene: TRBV20-1

CDR3 protein: CASSSQGSGANVLTF
V gene: TRBV9

CDR3 protein: CATSRDAGYQPQHF
V gene: TRBV15

CDR3 protein: CSARLTNQPQHF
V gene: TRBV20-1

CDR3 protein: CAWRDRGGANVLTF
V gene: TRBV30

CDR3 protein: CASSPFGGNTGELFF
V gene: TRBV7-2

CDR3 protein: CSVEGWTGELFF
V gene: TRBV29-1

CDR3 protein: CSGADRPRGTDTQYF
V gene: TRBV29-1

CDR3 protein: CASSWTGHQPQHF
V gene: TRBV21-1

CDR3 protein: CASSYSGTNYEQYF
V gene: TRBV6-5

CDR3 protein: CAWSVGDGGGGLFF
V gene: TRBV30

CDR3 protein: CATSDRGGMDTQYF
V gene: TRBV24-1

CDR3 protein: CSAQEASPLHF
V gene: TRBV20-1

CDR3 protein: CSARMPDRGHGYTF
V gene: TRBV20-1

CDR3 protein: CASSPPRANVLTF
V gene: TRBV9

CDR3 protein: CASSDRGDSYNSPLHF
V gene: TRBV25-1

CDR3 protein: CASSPKIAEQETQYF
V gene: TRBV7-2

CDR3 protein: CSARDYSSGNEQFF
V gene: TRBV20-1

CDR3 protein: CASSSGVEQYF
V gene: TRBV7-9

CDR3 protein: CSGGRGTEAFF
V gene: TRBV20-1

CDR3 protein: CASSIVDGGHAFF
V gene: TRBV19

CDR3 protein: CAWKPQREGNEQFF
V gene: TRBV30

CDR3 protein: CAIRRDGYTPQETQYF
V gene: TRBV2

CDR3 protein: CASSLERSYNEQFF
V gene: TRBV5-4

CDR3 protein: CATSRDIGPQETQYF
V gene: TRBV15

CDR3 protein: CASSLEYGQTIEAFF
V gene: TRBV5-1

CDR3 protein: CSAVPSLTSGTSSTLNEQFF
V gene: TRBV20-1

CDR3 protein: CSARTTGKSVEKLFF
V gene: TRBV20-1

CDR3 protein: CAGGGHSGPAGTEAFF
V gene: TRBV7-3

CDR3 protein: CASSLSSGVYNEQFF
V gene: TRBV5-1

CDR3 protein: CASSRGPGTEAFF
V gene: TRBV19

CDR3 protein: CASSQFRDVQDTQYF
V gene: TRBV4-3

CDR3 protein: CASTPQEGFGYGYTF
V gene: TRBV4-1

CDR3 protein: CASSQDEGEVTEAFF
V gene: TRBV3-1

CDR3 protein: CASSQAWWGRAYNEQFF
V gene: TRBV4-3

CDR3 protein: CASSLKASTDNEQFF
V gene: TRBV7-8

CDR3 protein: CASSLGGLADIQYF
V gene: TRBV12-3/TRBV12-4

CDR3 protein: CASSLGRVQPQHF
V gene: TRBV5-6

CDR3 protein: CASSSWGLAAPPGEQYF
V gene: TRBV7-9

CDR3 protein: CASSRDNNEQFF
V gene: TRBV3-1

CDR3 protein: CASRTDRTSGNTIYF
V gene: TRBV4-1

CDR3 protein: CASSLVAGSTDTQYF
V gene: TRBV5-1

CDR3 protein: CSASGTEHYGYTF
V gene: TRBV20-1

CDR3 protein: CSARTKSGYTF
V gene: TRBV29-1

CDR3 protein: CATSEKGLVQFF
V gene: TRBV24-1

CDR3 protein: CSASTETQYF
V gene: TRBV20-1

CDR3 protein: CASSQGQGEYNEQFF
V gene: TRBV4-1

CDR3 protein: CASSLAVVAGYDNEQFF
V gene: TRBV7-6

CDR3 protein: CASSPWTGGYQPQHF
V gene: TRBV5-8

CDR3 protein: CSARGLADSYNEQFF
V gene: TRBV20-1

CDR3 protein: CSVSTGQGLTEAFF
V gene: TRBV29-1